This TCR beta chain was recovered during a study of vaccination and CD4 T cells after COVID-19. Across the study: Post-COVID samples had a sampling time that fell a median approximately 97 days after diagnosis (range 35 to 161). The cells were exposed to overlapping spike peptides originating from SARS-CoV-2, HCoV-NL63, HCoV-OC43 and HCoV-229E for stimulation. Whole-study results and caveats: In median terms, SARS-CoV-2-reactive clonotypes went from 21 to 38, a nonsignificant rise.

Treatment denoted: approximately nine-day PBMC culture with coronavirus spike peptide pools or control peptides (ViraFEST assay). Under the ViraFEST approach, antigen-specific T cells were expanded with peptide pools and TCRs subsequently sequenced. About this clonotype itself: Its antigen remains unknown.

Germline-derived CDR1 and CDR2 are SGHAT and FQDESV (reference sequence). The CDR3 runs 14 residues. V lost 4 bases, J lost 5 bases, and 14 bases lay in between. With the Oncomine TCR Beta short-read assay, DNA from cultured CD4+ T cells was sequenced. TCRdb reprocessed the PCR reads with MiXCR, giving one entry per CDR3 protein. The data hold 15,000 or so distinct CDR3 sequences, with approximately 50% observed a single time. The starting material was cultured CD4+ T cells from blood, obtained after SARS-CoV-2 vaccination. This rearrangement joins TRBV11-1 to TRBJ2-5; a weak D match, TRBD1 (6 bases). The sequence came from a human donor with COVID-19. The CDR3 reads CASSSRGAWETQYF. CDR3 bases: TGTGCCAGCAGCTCCAGGGGCGCGTGGGAGACCCAGTACTTC. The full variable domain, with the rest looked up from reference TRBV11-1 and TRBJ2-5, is EAEVAQSPRYKITEKSQAVAFWCDPISGHATLYWYRQILGQGPELLVQFQDESVVDDSQLPKDRFSAERLKGVDSTLKIQPAELGDSAMYLCASSSRGAWETQYFGPGTRLLVL.